This T cell receptor (beta chain) came from a study of cytomegalovirus exposure and HLA in healthy donors. General study results and limits: In a later analysis, several top co-occurrence clusters appeared linked to parvovirus B19, influenza, CMV and Epstein-Barr virus.

This PCR relied on a set of 60 Vbeta primers and 13 Jbeta primers. Repertoires were generated with immunoSEQ multiplex PCR, while TCRdb's copy carries only in-frame clones and drops some. The table shows some 70,000 clones, with 70% to 80% occurring only once. Details on this clone: Its target is unknown.

This CDR3 region has 14 residues. Germline CDR1 SGHAT, CDR2 FQNNGV. Trimming stripped 4 bases from V and 3 bases from J, with 13 bases between. The sample comprised PBMCs. The chain joins TRBV11-2 to TRBJ2-7, with a weak D call TRBD2 (6 bases). This clonotype was sampled from a man in his late teens or twenties in good health and CMV-seropositive. The CDR3 DNA sequence: TGTGCCAGCAGCTCAAGACTAGACGGCTACGAGCAGTACTTC. Protein product: CASSSRLDGYEQYF.